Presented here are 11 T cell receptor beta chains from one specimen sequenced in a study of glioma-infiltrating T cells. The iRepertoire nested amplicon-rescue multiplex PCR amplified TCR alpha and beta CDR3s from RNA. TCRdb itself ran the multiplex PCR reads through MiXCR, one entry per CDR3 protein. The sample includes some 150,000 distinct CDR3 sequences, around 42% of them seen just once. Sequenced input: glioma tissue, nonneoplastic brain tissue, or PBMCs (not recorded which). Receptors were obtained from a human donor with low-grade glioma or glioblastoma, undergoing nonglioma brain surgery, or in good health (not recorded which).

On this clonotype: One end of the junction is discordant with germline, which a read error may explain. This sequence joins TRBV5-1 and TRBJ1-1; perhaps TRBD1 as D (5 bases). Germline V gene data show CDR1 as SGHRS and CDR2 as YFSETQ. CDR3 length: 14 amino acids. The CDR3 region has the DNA TGCGCCAGCAGCCGCTGGGACCAGAACACTGAAGCGTTCTTT. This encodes CASSRWDQNTEAFF.

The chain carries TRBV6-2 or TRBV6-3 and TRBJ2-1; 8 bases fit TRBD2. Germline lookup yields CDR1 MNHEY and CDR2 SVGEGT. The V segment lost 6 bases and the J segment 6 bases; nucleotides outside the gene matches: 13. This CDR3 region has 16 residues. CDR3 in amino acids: CASRLTGTRVINEQFF. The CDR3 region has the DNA TGTGCCAGCAGACTGACCGGGACTAGGGTCATCAATGAGCAGTTCTTC.

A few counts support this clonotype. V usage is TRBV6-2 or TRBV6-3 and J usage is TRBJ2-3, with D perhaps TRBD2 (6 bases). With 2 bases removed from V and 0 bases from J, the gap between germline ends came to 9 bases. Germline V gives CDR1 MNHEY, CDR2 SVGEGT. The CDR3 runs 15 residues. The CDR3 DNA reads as TGTGCCAGCAGTTACGGGCTAGCGAGCACAGATACGCAGTATTTT. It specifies CASSYGLASTDTQYF.

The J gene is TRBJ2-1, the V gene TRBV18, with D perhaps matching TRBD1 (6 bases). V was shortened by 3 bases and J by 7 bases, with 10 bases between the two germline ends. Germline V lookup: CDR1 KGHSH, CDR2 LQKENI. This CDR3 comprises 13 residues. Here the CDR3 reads CASSPPRGNEQFF. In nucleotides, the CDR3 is TGTGCCAGCTCACCGCCTAGGGGGAATGAGCAGTTCTTC.

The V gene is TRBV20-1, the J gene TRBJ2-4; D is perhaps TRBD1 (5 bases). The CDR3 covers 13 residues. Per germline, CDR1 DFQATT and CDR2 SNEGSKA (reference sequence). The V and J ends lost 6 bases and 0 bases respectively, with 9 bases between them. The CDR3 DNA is TGCAGTGCCCCAACAGGAGCCAAAAACATTCAGTACTTC. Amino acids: CSAPTGAKNIQYF.

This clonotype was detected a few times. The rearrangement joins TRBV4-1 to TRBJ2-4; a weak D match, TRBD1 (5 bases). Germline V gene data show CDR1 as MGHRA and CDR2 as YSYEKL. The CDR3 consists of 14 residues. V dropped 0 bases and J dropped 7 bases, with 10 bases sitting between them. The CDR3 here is CASSQDGPGNIQYF. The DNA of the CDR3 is TGCGCCAGCAGCCAAGATGGTCCAGGGAACATTCAGTACTTC.

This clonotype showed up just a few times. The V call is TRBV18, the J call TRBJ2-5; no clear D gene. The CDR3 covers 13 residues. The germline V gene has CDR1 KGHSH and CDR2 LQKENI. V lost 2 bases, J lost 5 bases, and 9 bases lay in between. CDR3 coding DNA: TGTGCCAGCTCACCAATAGAAGGGGAGACCCAGTACTTC. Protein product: CASSPIEGETQYF. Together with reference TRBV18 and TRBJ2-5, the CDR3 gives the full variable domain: NAGVMQNPRHLVRRRGQEARLRCSPMKGHSHVYWYRQLPEEGLKFMVYLQKENIIDESGMPKERFSAEFPKEGPSILRIQQVVRGDSAAYFCASSPIEGETQYFGPGTRLLVL.

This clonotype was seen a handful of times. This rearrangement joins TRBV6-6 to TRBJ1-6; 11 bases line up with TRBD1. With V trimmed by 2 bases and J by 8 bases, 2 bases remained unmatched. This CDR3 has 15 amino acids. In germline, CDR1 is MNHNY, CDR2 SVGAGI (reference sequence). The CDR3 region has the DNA TGTGCCAGCAGTTACGGGACAGGGGGTTATTCACCCCTCCACTTT. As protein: CASSYGTGGYSPLHF.

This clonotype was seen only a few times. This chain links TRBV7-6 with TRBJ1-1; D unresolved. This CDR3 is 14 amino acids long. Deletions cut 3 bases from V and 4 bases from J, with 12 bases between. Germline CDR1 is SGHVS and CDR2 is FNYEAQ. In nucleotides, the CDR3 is TGTGCCAGCAGCTTGGGAGGGTCGAGCACTGAAGCTTTCTTT. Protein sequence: CASSLGGSSTEAFF.

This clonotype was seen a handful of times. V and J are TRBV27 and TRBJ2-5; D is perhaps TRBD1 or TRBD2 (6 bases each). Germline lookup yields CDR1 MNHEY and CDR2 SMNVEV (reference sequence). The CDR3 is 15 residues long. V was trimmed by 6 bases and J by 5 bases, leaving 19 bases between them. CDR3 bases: TGTGCCAGCAGACCAGAGGGGGGACGTCGGGAGACCCAGTACTTC. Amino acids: CASRPEGGRRETQYF.

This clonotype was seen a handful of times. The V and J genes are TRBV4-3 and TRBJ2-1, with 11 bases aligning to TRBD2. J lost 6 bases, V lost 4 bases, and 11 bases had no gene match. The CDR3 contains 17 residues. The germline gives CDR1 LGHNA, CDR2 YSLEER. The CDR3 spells CASSRRLETSGTNEQFF. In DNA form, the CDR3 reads TGCGCCAGCAGCCGTAGGTTGGAGACTAGCGGGACCAATGAGCAGTTCTTC.